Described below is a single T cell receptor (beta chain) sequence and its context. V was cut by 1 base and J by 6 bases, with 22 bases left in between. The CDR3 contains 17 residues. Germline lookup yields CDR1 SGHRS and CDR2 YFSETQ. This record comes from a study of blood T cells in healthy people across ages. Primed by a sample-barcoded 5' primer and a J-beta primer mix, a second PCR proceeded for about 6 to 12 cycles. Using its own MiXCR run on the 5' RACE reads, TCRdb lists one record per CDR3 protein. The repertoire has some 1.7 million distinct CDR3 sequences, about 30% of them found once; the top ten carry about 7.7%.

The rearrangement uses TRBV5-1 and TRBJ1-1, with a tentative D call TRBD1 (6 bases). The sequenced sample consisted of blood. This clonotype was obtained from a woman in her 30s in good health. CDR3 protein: CASSLTGTSIRGPEAFF. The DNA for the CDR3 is TGCGCCAGCAGCTTGACCGGGACATCTATTCGAGGCCCTGAAGCTTTCTTT.